This TCR beta chain was retrieved from a study of spatial heterogeneity in lung cancer. Study-wide points: Coverage of tumor T cells was estimated at around 7% for alpha chains and 13% for beta chains. The study found that expanded intratumoral alpha and beta TCR counts tracked tumor mutation counts.

Time point given: sample taken at primary tumor resection. Samples were obtained from some 72 donors, all untreated early-stage non-small cell lung cancer patients. Unsorted whole RNA of tumor, nontumor lung or frozen PBMC was sequenced. Every TCR cDNA molecule carried a tag that served as a unique molecular identifier. MiXCR, run by TCRdb on the 5' RACE reads, gives a single entry per CDR3 protein. The sample shows a few thousand distinct CDR3 sequences, approximately 15% of them seen only once. CDR3 length equals 14 residues. CDR1 is LNHDA, CDR2 SQIVND, per germline (reference sequence). V shed 5 bases and J 5 bases; nucleotides not matched to a gene: 4. This clonotype came up many times. The antigen is unknown.

The source material was lung tumor tissue, sampled at surgery. The source is a male donor with early-stage non-small cell lung cancer. The chain employs TRBV19 and TRBJ1-5, with 9 bases that match TRBD1. This chain's CDR3 is CASSATGGYQPQHF. In DNA form, the CDR3 reads TGTGCCAGTAGTGCCACAGGGGGCTATCAGCCCCAGCATTTT.